One sample yielded the 17 T cell receptor beta chains listed below, sequenced in a study of OX40 agonist ivuxolimab in advanced cancers. Data came from immunoSEQ multiplex PCR; TCRdb stores just in-frame clones and leaves some out. The sample includes 70,000 to 95,000 clones, over 80% of them seen just once. Sequenced here: CD4+ or CD8+ T cells sorted from blood, sampled in a trial of the OX40 agonist ivuxolimab. All receptors come from an adult with an advanced solid tumor such as melanoma, head and neck, liver or kidney cancer.

V and J are TRBV5-4 and TRBJ1-1; 9 bases agree with TRBD1. CDR3 length: 14 amino acids. J lost 4 bases, V lost 2 bases, and 3 bases had no gene match. Per germline, CDR1 SGHNT and CDR2 YYREEE (reference sequence). The DNA for the CDR3 is TGTGCCAGCAGCTTCGCGGACAGGGGCACTGAAGCTTTCTTT. Translation: CASSFADRGTEAFF. Filled out from reference TRBV5-4 and TRBJ1-1, the complete variable domain reads ETGVTQSPTHLIKTRGQQVTLRCSSQSGHNTVSWYQQALGQGPQFIFQYYREEENGRGNFPPRFSGLQFPNYSSELNVNALELDDSALYLCASSFADRGTEAFFGQGTRLTVV.

The chain has TRBV30 and TRBJ1-1; 7 bases agree with TRBD1. V gave up 6 bases and J gave up 2 bases; unmatched junction bases: 6. The CDR3 is 13 amino acids. Germline CDR1 is GTSNPN and CDR2 is SVGIG (reference sequence). The CDR3 DNA is TGTGCCTGTTCTAGGGGGCTCAACACTGAAGCTTTCTTT. This encodes CACSRGLNTEAFF. Based on the CDR3 plus reference TRBV30 and TRBJ1-1, the full variable domain is SQTIHQWPATLVQPVGSPLSLECTVEGTSNPNLYWYRQAAGRGLQLLFYSVGIGQISSEVPQNLSASRPQDRQFILSSKKLLLSDSGFYLCACSRGLNTEAFFGQGTRLTVV.

The rearrangement links TRBV6-1 to TRBJ2-3, with 7 bases aligning to TRBD1. CDR1 MNHNS and CDR2 SASEGT come from the germline V gene. The CDR3 runs 18 residues. With V trimmed by 3 bases and J by 1 base, 13 bases remained unmatched. This chain's CDR3 is CASSDPEGRGGRTDTQYF. CDR3 in DNA: TGTGCCAGCAGTGACCCTGAAGGGCGAGGGGGCCGCACAGATACGCAGTATTTT.

This chain joins TRBV30 and TRBJ1-5, with 10 bases fitting TRBD1. Germline values: CDR1 GTSNPN, CDR2 SVGIG (reference sequence). V trimming: 0 bases; J trimming: 6 bases; junction bases outside the gene matches: 5. The CDR3 has 15 amino acids. The CDR3 DNA sequence: TGTGCCTGGAGTGTACTGGGACAGGGGAGTCAGCCCCAGCATTTT. Protein sequence: CAWSVLGQGSQPQHF. The full variable domain, rest sourced from reference TRBV30 and TRBJ1-5, is SQTIHQWPATLVQPVGSPLSLECTVEGTSNPNLYWYRQAAGRGLQLLFYSVGIGQISSEVPQNLSASRPQDRQFILSSKKLLLSDSGFYLCAWSVLGQGSQPQHFGDGTRLSIL.

The chain joins TRBV5-1 to TRBJ2-7; TRBD2 agrees at 13 bases. J lost 6 bases, V lost 0 bases, and 3 bases had no gene match. The germline V gene has CDR1 SGHRS and CDR2 YFSETQ. The CDR3 extends over 15 amino acids. CDR3: CASSLDGTSGTEQYF. The CDR3 nucleotides read TGCGCCAGCAGCTTGGACGGGACTAGCGGGACCGAGCAGTACTTC.

This chain connects TRBV12-5 to TRBJ1-3; D remains ambiguous. V was shortened by 3 bases and J by 0 bases, with 12 bases between the two germline ends. Per germline, CDR1 LGHNT and CDR2 FRNRAP. This CDR3 has 16 amino acids. CDR3 coding DNA: TGTGCTAGTGGTTTAAGGCAGGCCCTCTCTGGAAACACCATATATTTT. It translates to CASGLRQALSGNTIYF.

This rearrangement joins TRBV5-1 to TRBJ2-5, with a weak D call TRBD1 (6 bases). The V end lost 2 bases, the J end lost 0 bases, and 8 bases lay between the germline ends. The germline V gene has CDR1 SGHRS and CDR2 YFSETQ. The CDR3 is 14 amino acids. CDR3 sequence: CASSFSGDQETQYF. CDR3 sequence (DNA): TGCGCCAGCAGCTTTTCAGGGGACCAAGAGACCCAGTACTTC.

The CDR3, as DNA: TGTGCCAGTAGCCCTAAGACAGGGAGAGGCAATCAGCCCCAGCATTTT. Amino acid sequence: CASSPKTGRGNQPQHF. The chain employs TRBV19 and TRBJ1-5; 7 bases line up with TRBD1. Trimming took 6 bases from V and 2 from J; bases not matched to a gene: 10. This CDR3 is 16 amino acids long. Germline V gives CDR1 LNHDA, CDR2 SQIVND (reference sequence). Combining the CDR3 with reference TRBV19 and TRBJ1-5 gives the whole variable domain DGGITQSPKYLFRKEGQNVTLSCEQNLNHDAMYWYRQDPGQGLRLIYYSQIVNDFQKGDIAEGYSVSREKKESFPLTVTSAQKNPTAFYLCASSPKTGRGNQPQHFGDGTRLSIL.

The J gene is TRBJ2-7, the V gene TRBV5-1; 7 bases match TRBD1. The CDR3 sequence is 16 residues long. V shed 5 bases and J 3 bases; nucleotides not matched to a gene: 14. In germline, CDR1 is SGHRS, CDR2 YFSETQ. DNA of the CDR3: TGCGCCAGCAGGCCACCGGGACAGAGCTCTCTCTACGAGCAGTACTTC. Protein: CASRPPGQSSLYEQYF. The full variable domain, rest sourced from reference TRBV5-1 and TRBJ2-7, is KAGVTQTPRYLIKTRGQQVTLSCSPISGHRSVSWYQQTPGQGLQFLFEYFSETQRNKGNFPGRFSGRQFSNSRSEMNVSTLELGDSALYLCASRPPGQSSLYEQYFGPGTRLTVT.

The genes are TRBV6-5 and TRBJ2-7, with D possibly matching TRBD1 (5 bases). V was cut by 0 bases and J by 1 base, with 7 bases left in between. In germline, CDR1 is MNHEY, CDR2 SVGAGI. The CDR3 has 14 amino acids. The CDR3 bases are TGTGCCAGCAGTTACTCGAGACAGTCCTACGAGCAGTACTTC. It specifies CASSYSRQSYEQYF.

The chain is built from TRBV7-9 and TRBJ1-3; D gene uncertain. Germline CDR1 and CDR2: SEHNR and FQNEAQ (reference sequence). Trimming left V 5 bases short and J 0 bases short, with 8 bases between. CDR3 size: 14 residues. The CDR3 here is CASSPGSSGNTIYF. The CDR3 DNA is TGTGCCAGCAGCCCCGGGTCCTCTGGAAACACCATATATTTT.

J is TRBJ1-2 and V is TRBV5-1; TRBD1 might be the D (6 bases). Germline-derived CDR1 and CDR2 are SGHRS and YFSETQ. The CDR3 consists of 12 residues. V lost 0 bases, J lost 7 bases, and 7 bases lay in between. Here the CDR3 DNA reads TGCGCCAGCAGCTTGGAACAGGGTGGCTACACCTTC. Protein: CASSLEQGGYTF.

The chain recombines TRBV5-1 with TRBJ2-5, with D perhaps matching TRBD2 (6 bases). The CDR3 totals 16 residues. The V end was cut by 0 bases, the J end by 1 base, with 13 bases between. Germline V gene data show CDR1 as SGHRS and CDR2 as YFSETQ. The CDR3 sequence is CASSLGRGGSQETQYF. The CDR3 nucleotides read TGCGCCAGCAGCTTGGGGAGGGGTGGGTCCCAAGAGACCCAGTACTTC.

DNA for the CDR3: TGCGCCAGCAGCTTGGACGGTTACTATACCGGGGAGCTGTTTTTT. Translated, it gives CASSLDGYYTGELFF. The genes are TRBV5-1 and TRBJ2-2; D is undetermined. The CDR3 is made up of 15 amino acids. Germline CDR1 and CDR2: SGHRS and YFSETQ. V was pared by 0 bases and J by 5 bases, with 11 bases between.

This chain links TRBV21-1 with TRBJ2-1; TRBD2, the D gene given by the table, was not confirmed from the DNA. TRBV21-1 is assigned pseudogene status. The CDR3 sequence is 18 residues long. Written as DNA, the CDR3 is TGTGCCAGCAGGCTGGGACTAGCGGGGTCGAGCTCCTACAATGAGCAGTTCTTC. Amino acids: CASRLGLAGSSSYNEQFF.

V and J are TRBV30 and TRBJ1-1; TRBD1 aligns across 9 bases. The V segment lost 3 bases and the J segment 6 bases; nucleotides outside the gene matches: 8. The germline V gene encodes CDR1 GTSNPN and CDR2 SVGIG (reference sequence). This CDR3 spans 14 amino acids. CDR3 sequence reads: CAWRGQGMRAEAFF. In DNA form, the CDR3 reads TGTGCCTGGAGGGGACAGGGCATGAGGGCTGAAGCTTTCTTT.

The chain uses TRBV6-1 and TRBJ1-1; D might be TRBD1 (6 bases). The V and J ends lost 2 bases and 6 bases respectively, with 10 bases between them. CDR1 and CDR2 from the germline V gene are MNHNS and SASEGT. The CDR3 runs 13 residues. Here the CDR3 reads CASSEYRAPEAFF. The CDR3 bases are TGTGCCAGCAGTGAATACAGGGCACCTGAAGCTTTCTTT.